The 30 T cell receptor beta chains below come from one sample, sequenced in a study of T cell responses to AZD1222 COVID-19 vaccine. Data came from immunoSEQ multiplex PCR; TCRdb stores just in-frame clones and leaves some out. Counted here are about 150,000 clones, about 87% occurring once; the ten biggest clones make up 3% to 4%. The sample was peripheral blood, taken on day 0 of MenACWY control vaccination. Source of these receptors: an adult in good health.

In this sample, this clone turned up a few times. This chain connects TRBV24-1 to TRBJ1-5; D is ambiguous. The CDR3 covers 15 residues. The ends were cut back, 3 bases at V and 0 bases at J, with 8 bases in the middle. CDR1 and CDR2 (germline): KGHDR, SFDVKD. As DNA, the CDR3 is TGTGCCACCAGTGATAACCTGCTTAGCAATCAGCCCCAGCATTTT. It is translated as CATSDNLLSNQPQHF.

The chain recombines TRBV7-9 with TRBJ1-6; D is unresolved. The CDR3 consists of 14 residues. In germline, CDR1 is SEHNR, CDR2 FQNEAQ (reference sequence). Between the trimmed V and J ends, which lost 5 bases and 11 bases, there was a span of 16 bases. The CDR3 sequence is CASSMDLREPPLHF. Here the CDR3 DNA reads TGTGCCAGCAGCATGGATCTAAGGGAGCCACCCCTCCACTTT. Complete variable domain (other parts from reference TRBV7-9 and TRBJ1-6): DTGVSQNPRHKITKRGQNVTFRCDPISEHNRLYWYRQTLGQGPEFLTYFQNEAQLEKSRLLSDRFSAERPKGSFSTLEIQRTEQGDSAMYLCASSMDLREPPLHFGNGTRLTVT.

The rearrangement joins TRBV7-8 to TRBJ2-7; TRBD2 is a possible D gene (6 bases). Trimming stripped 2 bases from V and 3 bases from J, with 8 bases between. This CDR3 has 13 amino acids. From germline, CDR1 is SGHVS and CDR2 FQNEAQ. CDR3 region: CASSLLGSYEQYF. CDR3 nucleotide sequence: TGTGCCAGCAGCTTACTCGGGAGCTACGAGCAGTACTTC.

The DNA of the CDR3 is TGTGCCAGTAGTATAGGAAACCTCTACTATGGCTACACCTTC. The encoded protein is CASSIGNLYYGYTF. The chain combines TRBV19 with TRBJ1-2; no firm D call. Trimming took off 1 base at V and 3 bases at J, with 9 bases between the two ends. CDR1 LNHDA and CDR2 SQIVND come from the germline V gene (reference sequence). The length of the CDR3 is 14 residues.

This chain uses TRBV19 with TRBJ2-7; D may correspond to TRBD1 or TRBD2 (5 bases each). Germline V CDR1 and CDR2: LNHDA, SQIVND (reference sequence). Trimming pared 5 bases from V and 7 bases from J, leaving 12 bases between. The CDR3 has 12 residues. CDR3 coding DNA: TGTGCCAGTAGTTTTGGGACGGGGGAGCAGTACTTC. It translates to CASSFGTGEQYF.

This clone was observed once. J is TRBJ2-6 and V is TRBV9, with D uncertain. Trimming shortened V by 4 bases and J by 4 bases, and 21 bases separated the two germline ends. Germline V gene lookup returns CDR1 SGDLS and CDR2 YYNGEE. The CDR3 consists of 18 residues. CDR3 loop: CASSSPILAGSGANVLTF. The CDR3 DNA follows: TGTGCCAGCAGCTCGCCTATCCTTGCTGGGTCCGGGGCCAACGTCCTGACTTTC.

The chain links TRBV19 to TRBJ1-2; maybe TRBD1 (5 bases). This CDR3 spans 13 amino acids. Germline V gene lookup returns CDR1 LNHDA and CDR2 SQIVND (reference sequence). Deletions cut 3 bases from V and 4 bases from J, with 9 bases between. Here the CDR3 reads CASSIGGGYGYTF. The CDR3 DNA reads TGTGCCAGTAGTATCGGGGGTGGCTATGGCTACACCTTC. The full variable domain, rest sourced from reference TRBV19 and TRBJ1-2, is DGGITQSPKYLFRKEGQNVTLSCEQNLNHDAMYWYRQDPGQGLRLIYYSQIVNDFQKGDIAEGYSVSREKKESFPLTVTSAQKNPTAFYLCASSIGGGYGYTFGSGTRLTVV.

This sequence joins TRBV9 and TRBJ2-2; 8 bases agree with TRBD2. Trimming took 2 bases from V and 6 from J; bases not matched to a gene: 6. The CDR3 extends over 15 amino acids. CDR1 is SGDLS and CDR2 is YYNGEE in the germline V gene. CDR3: CASSVSGGGPGELFF. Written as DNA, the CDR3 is TGTGCCAGCAGCGTGAGCGGGGGAGGCCCCGGGGAGCTGTTTTTT.

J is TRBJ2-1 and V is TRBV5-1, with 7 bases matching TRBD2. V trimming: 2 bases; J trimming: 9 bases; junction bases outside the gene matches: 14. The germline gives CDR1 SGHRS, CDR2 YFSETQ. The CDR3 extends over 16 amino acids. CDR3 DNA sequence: TGCGCCAGCAGCTTTTTTCCGACTAGCTCCGACGGTGAGCAGTTCTTC. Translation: CASSFFPTSSDGEQFF. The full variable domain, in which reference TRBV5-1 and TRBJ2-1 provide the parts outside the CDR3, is KAGVTQTPRYLIKTRGQQVTLSCSPISGHRSVSWYQQTPGQGLQFLFEYFSETQRNKGNFPGRFSGRQFSNSRSEMNVSTLELGDSALYLCASSFFPTSSDGEQFFGPGTRLTVL.

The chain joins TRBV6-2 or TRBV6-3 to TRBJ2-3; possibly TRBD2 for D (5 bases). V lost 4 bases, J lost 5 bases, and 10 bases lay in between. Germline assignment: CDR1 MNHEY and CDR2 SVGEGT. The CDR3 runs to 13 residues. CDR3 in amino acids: CASSSYGLDTQYF. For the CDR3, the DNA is TGTGCCAGCAGTTCCTATGGACTAGATACGCAGTATTTT.

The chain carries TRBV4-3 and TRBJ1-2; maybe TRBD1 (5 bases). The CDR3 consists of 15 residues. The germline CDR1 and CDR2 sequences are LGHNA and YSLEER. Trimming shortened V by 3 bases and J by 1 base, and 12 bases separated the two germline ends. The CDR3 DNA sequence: TGCGCCAGCAGCCATCAATCGGGGCTTAACTATGGCTACACCTTC. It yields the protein CASSHQSGLNYGYTF.

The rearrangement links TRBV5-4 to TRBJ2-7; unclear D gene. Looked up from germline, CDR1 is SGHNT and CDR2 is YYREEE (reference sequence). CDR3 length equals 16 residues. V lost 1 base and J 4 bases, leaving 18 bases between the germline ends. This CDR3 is CASSLFRTDSYYEQYF. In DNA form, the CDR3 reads TGTGCCAGCAGCTTGTTTCGGACCGACTCCTATTACGAGCAGTACTTC.

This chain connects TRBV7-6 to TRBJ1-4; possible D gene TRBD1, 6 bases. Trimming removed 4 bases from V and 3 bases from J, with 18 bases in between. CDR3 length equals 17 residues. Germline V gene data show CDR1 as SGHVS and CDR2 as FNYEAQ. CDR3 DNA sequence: TGTGCCAGCAGCTCGGACAGAATGGCGCACGCTAATGAAAAACTGTTTTTT. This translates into CASSSDRMAHANEKLFF.

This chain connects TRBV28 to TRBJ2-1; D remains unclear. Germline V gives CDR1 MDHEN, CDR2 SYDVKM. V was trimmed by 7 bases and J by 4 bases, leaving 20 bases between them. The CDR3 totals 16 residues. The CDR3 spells CASTQTSAEKYNEQFF. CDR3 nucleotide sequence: TGTGCCAGCACCCAAACATCGGCTGAAAAATACAATGAGCAGTTCTTC. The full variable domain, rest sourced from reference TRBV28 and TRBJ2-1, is DVKVTQSSRYLVKRTGEKVFLECVQDMDHENMFWYRQDPGLGLRLIYFSYDVKMKEKGDIPEGYSVSREKKERFSLILESASTNQTSMYLCASTQTSAEKYNEQFFGPGTRLTVL.

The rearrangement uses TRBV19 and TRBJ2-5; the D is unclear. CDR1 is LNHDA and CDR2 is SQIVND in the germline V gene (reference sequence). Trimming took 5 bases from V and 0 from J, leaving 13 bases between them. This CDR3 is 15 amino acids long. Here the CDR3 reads CASSLSGGYQETQYF. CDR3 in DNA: TGTGCCAGTAGTTTATCGGGCGGTTACCAAGAGACCCAGTACTTC.

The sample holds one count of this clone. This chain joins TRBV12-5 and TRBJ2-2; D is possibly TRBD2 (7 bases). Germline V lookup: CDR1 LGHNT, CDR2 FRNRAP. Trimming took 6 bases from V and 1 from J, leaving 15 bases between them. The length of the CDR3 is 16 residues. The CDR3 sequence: CASGAPGGQNTGELFF. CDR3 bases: TGTGCTAGTGGCGCCCCGGGGGGCCAGAACACCGGGGAGCTGTTTTTT.

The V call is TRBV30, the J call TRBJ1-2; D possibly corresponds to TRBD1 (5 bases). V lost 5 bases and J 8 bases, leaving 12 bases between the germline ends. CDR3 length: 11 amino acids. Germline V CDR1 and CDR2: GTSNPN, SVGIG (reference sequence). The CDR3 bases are TGTGCCTGGGCCTCAGGGCACGGCTACACCTTC. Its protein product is CAWASGHGYTF.

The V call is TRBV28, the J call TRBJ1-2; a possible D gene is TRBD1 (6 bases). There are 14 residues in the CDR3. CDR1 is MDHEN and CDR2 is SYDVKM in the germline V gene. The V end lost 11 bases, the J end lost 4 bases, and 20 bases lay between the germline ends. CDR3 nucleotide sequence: TGTGCCTACACCTCGGAGACAGGCACCTATGGCTACACCTTC. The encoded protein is CAYTSETGTYGYTF.

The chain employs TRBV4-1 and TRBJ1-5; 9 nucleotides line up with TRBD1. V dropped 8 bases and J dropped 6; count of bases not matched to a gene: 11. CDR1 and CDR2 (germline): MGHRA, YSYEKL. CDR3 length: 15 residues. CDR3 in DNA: TGCGCCAGCGGGTTGACAGGGGGAGGAAGTCAGCCCCAGCATTTT. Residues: CASGLTGGGSQPQHF.

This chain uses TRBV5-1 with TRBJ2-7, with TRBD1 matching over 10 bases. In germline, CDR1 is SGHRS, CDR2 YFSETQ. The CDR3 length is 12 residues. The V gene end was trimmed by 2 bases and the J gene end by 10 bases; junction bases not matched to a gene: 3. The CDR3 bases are TGCGCCAGCAGCTTCGGACAGGGGGAACAGTACTTC. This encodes CASSFGQGEQYF.

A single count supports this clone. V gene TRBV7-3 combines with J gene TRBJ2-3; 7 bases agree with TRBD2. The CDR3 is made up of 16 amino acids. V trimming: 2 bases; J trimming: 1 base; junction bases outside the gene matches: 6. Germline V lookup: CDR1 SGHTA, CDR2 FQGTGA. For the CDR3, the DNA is TGTGCCAGCAGCTTATTCGGGGGGAAAGGCACAGATACGCAGTATTTT. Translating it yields CASSLFGGKGTDTQYF.

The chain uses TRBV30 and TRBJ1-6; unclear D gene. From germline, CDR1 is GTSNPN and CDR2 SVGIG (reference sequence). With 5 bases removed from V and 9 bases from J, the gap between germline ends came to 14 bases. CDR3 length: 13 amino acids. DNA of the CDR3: TGTGCCTGGGTGCCCCGGGGTGGTTCACCCCTCCACTTT. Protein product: CAWVPRGGSPLHF. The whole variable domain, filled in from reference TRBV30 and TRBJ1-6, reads SQTIHQWPATLVQPVGSPLSLECTVEGTSNPNLYWYRQAAGRGLQLLFYSVGIGQISSEVPQNLSASRPQDRQFILSSKKLLLSDSGFYLCAWVPRGGSPLHFGNGTRLTVT.

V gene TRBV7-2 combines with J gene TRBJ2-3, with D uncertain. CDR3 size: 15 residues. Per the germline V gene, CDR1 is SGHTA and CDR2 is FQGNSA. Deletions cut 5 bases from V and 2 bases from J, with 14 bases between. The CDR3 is CASSPALADTDTQYF. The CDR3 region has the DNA TGTGCCAGCAGCCCCGCGTTGGCAGACACAGATACGCAGTATTTT. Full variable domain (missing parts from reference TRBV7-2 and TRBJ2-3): GAGVSQSPSNKVTEKGKDVELRCDPISGHTALYWYRQSLGQGLEFLIYFQGNSAPDKSGLPSDRFSAERTGGSVSTLTIQRTQQEDSAVYLCASSPALADTDTQYFGPGTRLTVL.

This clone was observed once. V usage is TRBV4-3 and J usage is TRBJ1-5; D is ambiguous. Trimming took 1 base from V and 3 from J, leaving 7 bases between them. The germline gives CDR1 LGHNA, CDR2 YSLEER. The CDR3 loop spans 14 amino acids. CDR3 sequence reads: CASSQAFFNQPQHF. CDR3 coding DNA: TGCGCCAGCAGCCAAGCATTTTTCAATCAGCCCCAGCATTTT.

The CDR3 nucleotides read TGCGCCAGCAGCCAAGGGGGGAGGCAGGGAGGTGAAAAACTGTTTTTT. Protein: CASSQGGRQGGEKLFF. V usage is TRBV4-3 and J usage is TRBJ1-4; perhaps TRBD1 as D (5 bases). Trimming removed 1 base at V and 7 bases at J, with 16 bases between. CDR1 and CDR2 (germline): LGHNA, YSLEER. The CDR3 is made up of 16 amino acids.

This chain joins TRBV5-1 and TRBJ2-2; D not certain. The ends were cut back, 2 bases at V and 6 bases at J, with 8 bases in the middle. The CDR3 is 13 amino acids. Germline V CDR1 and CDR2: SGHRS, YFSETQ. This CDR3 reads CASSFGYPGELFF. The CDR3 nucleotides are TGCGCCAGCAGCTTTGGGTACCCCGGGGAGCTGTTTTTT. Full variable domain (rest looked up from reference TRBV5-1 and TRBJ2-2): KAGVTQTPRYLIKTRGQQVTLSCSPISGHRSVSWYQQTPGQGLQFLFEYFSETQRNKGNFPGRFSGRQFSNSRSEMNVSTLELGDSALYLCASSFGYPGELFFGEGSRLTVL.

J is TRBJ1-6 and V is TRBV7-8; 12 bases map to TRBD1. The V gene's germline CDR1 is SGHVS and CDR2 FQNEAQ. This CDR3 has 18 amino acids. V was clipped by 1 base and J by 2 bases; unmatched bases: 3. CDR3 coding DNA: TGTGCCAGCAGCTTAGAGGGACAGGGGGCGACCTATAATTCACCCCTCCACTTT. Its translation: CASSLEGQGATYNSPLHF.

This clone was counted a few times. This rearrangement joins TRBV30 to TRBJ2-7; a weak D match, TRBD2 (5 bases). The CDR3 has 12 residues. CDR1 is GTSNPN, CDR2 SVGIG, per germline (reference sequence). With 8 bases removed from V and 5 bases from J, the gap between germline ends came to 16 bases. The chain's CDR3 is CALQTFSDEQYF. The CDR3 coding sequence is TGTGCCCTTCAAACGTTTAGCGACGAGCAGTACTTC.

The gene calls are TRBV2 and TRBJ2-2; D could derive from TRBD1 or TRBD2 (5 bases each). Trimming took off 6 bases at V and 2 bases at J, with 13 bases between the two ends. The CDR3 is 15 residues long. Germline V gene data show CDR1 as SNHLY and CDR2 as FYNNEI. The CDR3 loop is CASRRGRVNTGELFF. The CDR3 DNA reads TGTGCCAGCAGGAGGGGCAGAGTTAACACCGGGGAGCTGTTTTTT.

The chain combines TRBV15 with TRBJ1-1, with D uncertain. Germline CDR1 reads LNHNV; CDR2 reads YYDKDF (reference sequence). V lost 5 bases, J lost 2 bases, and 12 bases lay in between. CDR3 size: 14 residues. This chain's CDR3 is CATSRRFGNTEAFF. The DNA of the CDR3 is TGTGCCACCAGCCGACGATTCGGTAACACTGAAGCTTTCTTT.